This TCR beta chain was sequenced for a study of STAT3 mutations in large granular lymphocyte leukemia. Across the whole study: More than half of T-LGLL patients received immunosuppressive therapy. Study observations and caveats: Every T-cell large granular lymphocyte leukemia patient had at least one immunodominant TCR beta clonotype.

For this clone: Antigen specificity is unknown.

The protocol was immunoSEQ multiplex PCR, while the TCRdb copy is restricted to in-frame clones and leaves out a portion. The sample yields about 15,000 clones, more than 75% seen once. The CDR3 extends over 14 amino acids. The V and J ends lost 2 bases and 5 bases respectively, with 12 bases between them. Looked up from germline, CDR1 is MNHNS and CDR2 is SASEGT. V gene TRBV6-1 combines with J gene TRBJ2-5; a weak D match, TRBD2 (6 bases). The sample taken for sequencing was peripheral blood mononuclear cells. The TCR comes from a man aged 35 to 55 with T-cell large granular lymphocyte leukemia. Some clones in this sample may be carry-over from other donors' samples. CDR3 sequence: CASSELTSLETQYF. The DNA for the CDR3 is TGTGCCAGCAGTGAACTCACTAGCCTGGAGACCCAGTACTTC.